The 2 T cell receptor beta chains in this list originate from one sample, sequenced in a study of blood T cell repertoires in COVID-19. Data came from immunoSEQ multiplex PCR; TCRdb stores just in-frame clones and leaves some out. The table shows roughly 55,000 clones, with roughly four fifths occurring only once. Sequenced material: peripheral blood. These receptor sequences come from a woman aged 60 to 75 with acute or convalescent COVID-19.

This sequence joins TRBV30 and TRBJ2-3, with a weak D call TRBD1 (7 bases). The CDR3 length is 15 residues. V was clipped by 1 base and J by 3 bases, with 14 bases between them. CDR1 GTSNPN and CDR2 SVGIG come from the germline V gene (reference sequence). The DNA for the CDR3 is TGTGCCTGGAGTGGGAGGGGGCGAGGTACAGATACGCAGTATTTT. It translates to CAWSGRGRGTDTQYF.

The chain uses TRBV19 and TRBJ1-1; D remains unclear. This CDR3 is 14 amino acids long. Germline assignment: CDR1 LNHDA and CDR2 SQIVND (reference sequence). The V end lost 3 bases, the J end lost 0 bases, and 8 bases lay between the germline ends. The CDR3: CASSIGILNTEAFF. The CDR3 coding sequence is TGTGCCAGTAGTATCGGGATTTTGAACACTGAAGCTTTCTTT. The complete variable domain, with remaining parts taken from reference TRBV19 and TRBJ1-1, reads DGGITQSPKYLFRKEGQNVTLSCEQNLNHDAMYWYRQDPGQGLRLIYYSQIVNDFQKGDIAEGYSVSREKKESFPLTVTSAQKNPTAFYLCASSIGILNTEAFFGQGTRLTVV.